A single sample is the source of the 19 T cell receptor beta chains below, sequenced in a study of response to subunit inactivated influenza vaccine. TCRdb re-called the RT-PCR reads through MiXCR, storing one row per CDR3 protein. The sample includes more than 700,000 distinct CDR3 sequences, 21% of them seen just once. Sequencing was performed on PBMCs from blood, taken about 5 days after vaccination. The receptors were gathered from a man between 45 and 60 years old who received an inactivated influenza vaccine.

This clonotype was seen a few times. The genes are TRBV27 and TRBJ2-5, with D tentatively TRBD1 (6 bases). The ends were cut back, 8 bases at V and 7 bases at J, with 20 bases in the middle. Germline V gene data show CDR1 as MNHEY and CDR2 as SMNVEV (reference sequence). The CDR3 has 14 amino acids. The CDR3 DNA sequence: TGTGCCAGCCCCATAGGGGCAGGGGTAGGGACCCAGTACTTC. It specifies CASPIGAGVGTQYF.

This clonotype was observed a handful of times. The chain uses TRBV20-1 and TRBJ2-5; TRBD1 matches at 7 bases. CDR3 length: 14 amino acids. Germline-derived CDR1 and CDR2 are DFQATT and SNEGSKA (reference sequence). The V and J ends lost 4 bases and 1 base, in that order; junction bases with no gene match: 6. Here the CDR3 reads CSANTGTAQETQYF. The DNA of the CDR3 is TGCAGTGCTAATACCGGGACAGCCCAAGAGACCCAGTACTTC.

The gene calls are TRBV5-1 and TRBJ2-2; no reliable D call. The CDR3 sequence is 13 residues long. Trimming took 2 bases from V and 3 from J, leaving 5 bases between them. Germline CDR1 is SGHRS and CDR2 is YFSETQ. This chain's CDR3 is CASSFKDTGELFF. The CDR3, as DNA: TGCGCCAGCAGCTTCAAAGACACCGGGGAGCTGTTTTTT.

The chain couples TRBV12-3 or TRBV12-4 to TRBJ2-5, with D possibly called TRBD1 or TRBD2 (7 bases each). The CDR3 covers 17 residues. Trimming shortened V by 5 bases and J by 4 bases, and 23 bases separated the two germline ends. The CDR3 DNA reads as TGTGCCAGCAGTCCCTCAGGGGGGCAGGGGAGGGGAGAGACCCAGTACTTC. Amino acids: CASSPSGGQGRGETQYF.

This clonotype came up many times. The J gene is TRBJ2-7, the V gene TRBV25-1; 7 nucleotides agree with TRBD1. Germline-derived CDR1 and CDR2 are MGHDK and SYGVNS. This CDR3 region has 14 residues. V shed 2 bases and J 2 bases; nucleotides not matched to a gene: 3. The CDR3 is CASSEGTDPYEQYF. CDR3 coding DNA: TGTGCCAGCAGTGAAGGGACAGACCCCTACGAGCAGTACTTC.

This clonotype was seen a few times. The V gene is TRBV6-5, the J gene TRBJ1-1, with TRBD1 as a possible D gene (5 bases). The CDR3 runs to 15 residues. Germline-derived CDR1 and CDR2 are MNHEY and SVGAGI. Trimming removed 2 bases at V and 0 bases at J, with 10 bases between. The CDR3 is CASSYGRGMNTEAFF. The CDR3 bases are TGTGCCAGCAGTTACGGAAGGGGTATGAACACTGAAGCTTTCTTT.

Only a few counts were recorded for this clonotype. The gene calls are TRBV12-3 or TRBV12-4 and TRBJ1-2, with 7 bases matching TRBD1. This CDR3 contains 13 residues. J gave up 6 bases and V 7 bases, and 8 bases lay outside the gene matches. The CDR3 DNA is TGTGCCAGCACCCCTACGACAGGGAATGGCTACACCTTC. Translated, it gives CASTPTTGNGYTF.

The chain carries TRBV10-3 and TRBJ2-3, with 10 bases aligning to TRBD2. V lost 3 bases to trimming and J lost 3 bases; unmatched junction nucleotides: 6. Germline assignment: CDR1 ENHRY and CDR2 SYGVKD. The CDR3 consists of 16 residues. The CDR3 loop is CAISDGFSGGTDTQYF. CDR3 DNA sequence: TGTGCCATCAGTGACGGGTTTAGCGGGGGGACAGATACGCAGTATTTT.

This clonotype appeared many times. The chain combines TRBV20-1 with TRBJ2-3, with TRBD1 as a possible D gene (6 bases). The CDR3 length is 16 residues. Germline-derived CDR1 and CDR2 are DFQATT and SNEGSKA (reference sequence). The V and J ends lost 0 bases and 3 bases respectively, with 16 bases between them. Written as DNA, the CDR3 is TGCAGTGCTAGAGATATCCAGGGGATGACTACAGATACGCAGTATTTT. It translates to CSARDIQGMTTDTQYF.

This clonotype was observed a handful of times. The CDR3 sequence: CASSPGLAPTDTQYF. As DNA, the CDR3 is TGTGCCAGCAGTCCGGGACTAGCGCCGACAGATACGCAGTATTTT. The V and J genes are TRBV6-4 and TRBJ2-3, with 10 positions matching TRBD2. Trimming cost V 5 bases and J 3 bases; bases outside gene matches: 5. Germline lookup yields CDR1 MRHNA and CDR2 SNTAGT. The length of the CDR3 is 15 residues.

In its sample, this clonotype was seen a few times. V is TRBV14 and J is TRBJ1-6; unclear D gene. The CDR3 has 15 residues. Germline V lookup: CDR1 SGHDN, CDR2 FVKESK. Trimming cost V 5 bases and J 6 bases, with 14 bases left between them. In DNA form, the CDR3 reads TGTGCCAGCAGCTCCCTCGGGTCGAGTAATTCACCCCTCCACTTT. This sequence encodes CASSSLGSSNSPLHF.

The V and J genes are TRBV12-3 or TRBV12-4 and TRBJ2-4; TRBD1 agrees at 10 bases. V was pared by 6 bases and J by 1 base, with 3 bases of the junction left unmatched. The CDR3 consists of 15 residues. The CDR3 protein is CASRPGQGAKNIQYF. The CDR3 bases are TGTGCCAGCAGGCCGGGACAGGGGGCCAAAAACATTCAGTACTTC.

The sample holds many counts of this clonotype. The chain joins TRBV13 to TRBJ2-3, with D possibly being TRBD2 (5 bases). This CDR3 is built from 15 residues. Germline-derived CDR1 and CDR2 are PRHDT and FYEKMQ (reference sequence). V shed 4 bases and J shed 4 bases, with 15 bases lying between them. The CDR3 DNA is TGTGCCAGCAGCTCAAGCAAGATCGGGGCAGATACGCAGTATTTT. Translating it yields CASSSSKIGADTQYF.

This clonotype came up a few times. This sequence joins TRBV25-1 and TRBJ1-5; TRBD1 aligns across 7 bases. CDR1 and CDR2 (germline): MGHDK, SYGVNS. The CDR3 spans 15 residues. The ends lost 5 bases at V and 1 base at J; junction bases unmatched: 5. CDR3 region: CASSKGGGSNQPQHF. The CDR3 DNA sequence: TGTGCCAGCAGTAAAGGGGGCGGGAGCAATCAGCCCCAGCATTTT.

The rearrangement uses TRBV12-3 or TRBV12-4 and TRBJ1-2; 10 positions agree with TRBD1. The CDR3 length is 15 residues. The ends lost 2 bases at V and 6 bases at J; junction bases unmatched: 6. The CDR3 sequence: CASSLRTGGSNGYTF. The CDR3 nucleotides are TGTGCCAGCAGTTTAAGGACAGGGGGATCGAATGGCTACACCTTC.

The DNA of the CDR3 is TGTGCCAGCAGCTCACCACTTAGGCGGGGTGGGAACTACGAGCAGTACTTC. The encoded protein is CASSSPLRRGGNYEQYF. The chain combines TRBV7-8 with TRBJ2-7; possible D gene TRBD2, 6 bases. The CDR3 consists of 17 residues. V shed 4 bases and J shed 3 bases, with 22 bases lying between them. Germline CDR1 is SGHVS and CDR2 is FQNEAQ.

J is TRBJ2-5 and V is TRBV2; 9 nucleotides match TRBD2. Germline trimming cut 3 bases from V and 5 bases from J; bases unmatched to any gene: 4. The germline V gene encodes CDR1 SNHLY and CDR2 FYNNEI. The CDR3 contains 14 residues. The CDR3 bases are TGTGCCAGCAGTGAGCGGGGGGGCCTTGAGACCCAGTACTTC. Protein: CASSERGGLETQYF. The whole variable domain, remainder taken from reference TRBV2 and TRBJ2-5, is EPEVTQTPSHQVTQMGQEVILRCVPISNHLYFYWYRQILGQKVEFLVSFYNNEISEKSEIFDDQFSVERPDGSNFTLKIRSTKLEDSAMYFCASSERGGLETQYFGPGTRLLVL.

The CDR3 nucleotides are TGTGCCAGCAGCTTCCCCGGTGAAAAACTGTTTTTT. Amino acids: CASSFPGEKLFF. This rearrangement joins TRBV7-9 to TRBJ1-4; no reliable D call. The CDR3 is made up of 12 amino acids. Germline lookup yields CDR1 SEHNR and CDR2 FQNEAQ (reference sequence). Trimming left V 3 bases short and J 7 bases short, with 6 bases between.

The sample holds a few counts of this clonotype. The gene calls are TRBV6-2 or TRBV6-3 and TRBJ2-1, with 10 nucleotides matching TRBD1. V shed 6 bases and J 4 bases; nucleotides not matched to a gene: 9. The CDR3 runs to 16 residues. Germline CDR1 and CDR2: MNHEY and SVGEGT. CDR3 region: CASSRRGQGGYNEQFF. CDR3 nucleotides: TGTGCCAGCAGCCGACGTGGACAGGGGGGGTACAATGAGCAGTTCTTC.